This T cell receptor (beta chain) emerged from a study of identical twins. Remarks on this clonotype: Antigen: not known.

The CDR3 totals 13 residues. V was shortened by 2 bases and J by 10 bases, with 9 bases between the two germline ends. It was template switching that added a universal primer site, and there were unique molecular identifiers on the cDNA. MiXCR was run by TCRdb on the 5' RACE reads, yielding one entry per CDR3 protein. The repertoire holds hundreds of thousands of distinct CDR3 sequences, around a tenth seen once, with 5% to 6.5% in the top ten. Findings of the study overall: Part of the zero-insertion signal could reflect confounding by invariant MAIT and iNKT cells. Cord blood beta clonotypes present at high abundance carried fewer insertions; no such pattern appeared in memory repertoires.

The TCR comes from a woman between 18 and 29 years old in good health. J is TRBJ1-6 and V is TRBV12-3 or TRBV12-4; D call uncertain. Sequences were obtained from memory (CD45RO+) T cells sorted from blood. CDR3 protein: CASSLTEHSPLHF. CDR3 DNA sequence: TGTGCCAGCAGTTTAACAGAGCACTCACCCCTCCACTTT.